These T cell receptor beta chains were read from a single sample in a study of blood T cell repertoires in COVID-19. The protocol was immunoSEQ multiplex PCR, while the TCRdb copy is restricted to in-frame clones and leaves out a portion. The repertoire includes fewer than 200,000 clones, roughly four fifths of them detected once, and under 10% sits in the top ten. Source material: peripheral blood. The receptors were gathered from a woman in her seventies with COVID-19, enrolled during active disease. CDR3s include the opening cysteine and the closing phenylalanine or tryptophan. A D gene is named only where the DNA matches it firmly. The size entry is marked missing in some rows and otherwise reads once, few, many or a size class.

j_gene: TRBJ2-3; abundance: NA; d_gene: TRBD1; v_gene: TRBV2; len: 13; CDR3aa: CASRLQGTDTQYF; CDR3nt: TGTGCCAGCAGATTACAGGGGACAGATACGCAGTATTTT
j_gene: TRBJ1-1; abundance: NA; d_gene: NA; v_gene: TRBV7-9; len: 14; CDR3aa: CASSPRGWGTEAFF; CDR3nt: TGTGCCAGCAGCCCCAGGGGATGGGGGACTGAAGCTTTCTTT
j_gene: TRBJ2-1; abundance: once; d_gene: TRBD2; v_gene: TRBV19; len: 15; CDR3aa: CASSTLAGGYNEQFF; CDR3nt: TGTGCCAGTAGTACCTTAGCGGGAGGCTACAATGAGCAGTTCTTC
j_gene: TRBJ2-3; abundance: NA; d_gene: TRBD2; v_gene: TRBV7-2; len: 15; CDR3aa: CASSFTSGVTDTQYF; CDR3nt: TGTGCCAGCAGCTTTACTAGCGGGGTCACAGATACGCAGTATTTT
j_gene: TRBJ1-1; abundance: NA; d_gene: TRBD1; v_gene: TRBV7-8; len: 13; CDR3aa: CASSLAWTGLAFF; CDR3nt: TGTGCCAGCAGCTTAGCGTGGACAGGGCTAGCTTTCTTT
j_gene: TRBJ1-1; abundance: NA; d_gene: TRBD1; v_gene: TRBV9; len: 16; CDR3aa: CATPRAPGTDNTEAFF; CDR3nt: TGTGCCACCCCTCGGGCCCCCGGGACAGATAACACTGAAGCTTTCTTT
j_gene: TRBJ2-1; abundance: NA; d_gene: TRBD2; v_gene: TRBV4-3; len: 16; CDR3aa: CASSQALAGVENEQFF; CDR3nt: TGCGCCAGCAGCCAAGCCCTAGCGGGAGTGGAAAATGAGCAGTTCTTC
j_gene: TRBJ2-7; abundance: NA; d_gene: NA; v_gene: TRBV6-5; len: 14; CDR3aa: CASRLDRTTYEQYF; CDR3nt: TGTGCCAGCAGGTTGGACAGAACTACCTACGAGCAGTACTTC
j_gene: TRBJ1-1; abundance: NA; d_gene: NA; v_gene: TRBV11-2; len: 15; CDR3aa: CASSFPSRGGTEAFF; CDR3nt: TGTGCCAGCAGCTTCCCCTCTAGGGGGGGGACTGAAGCTTTCTTT
j_gene: TRBJ1-5; abundance: few; d_gene: TRBD1; v_gene: TRBV2; len: 15; CDR3aa: CASSPDRGPNQPQHF; CDR3nt: TGTGCCAGCAGTCCCGACAGGGGACCTAATCAGCCCCAGCATTTT
j_gene: TRBJ2-5; abundance: NA; d_gene: NA; v_gene: TRBV9; len: 14; CDR3aa: CASSPRGTQETQYF; CDR3nt: TGTGCCAGCAGCCCACGGGGGACCCAAGAGACCCAGTACTTC
j_gene: TRBJ2-7; abundance: NA; d_gene: NA; v_gene: TRBV12-3/TRBV12-4; len: 13; CDR3aa: CATQQLGADEQYF; CDR3nt: TGTGCCACCCAGCAGTTGGGGGCTGACGAGCAGTACTTC
j_gene: TRBJ2-5; abundance: NA; d_gene: NA; v_gene: TRBV28; len: 21; CDR3aa: CASSFLGDPPGSAQGRKTQYF; CDR3nt: TGTGCCAGCAGTTTTTTGGGTGACCCCCCGGGTTCGGCGCAGGGCAGGAAGACCCAGTACTTC
j_gene: TRBJ2-7; abundance: NA; d_gene: NA; v_gene: TRBV3-1/TRBV3-2; len: 13; CDR3aa: CASSHGQTYEQYF; CDR3nt: TGTGCCAGCAGCCATGGACAGACCTACGAGCAGTACTTC
j_gene: TRBJ2-7; abundance: few; d_gene: TRBD2; v_gene: TRBV28; len: 13; CDR3aa: CASSRLAGGRQYF; CDR3nt: TGTGCCAGCAGTCGACTAGCGGGGGGGAGGCAGTACTTC
j_gene: TRBJ1-2; abundance: NA; d_gene: NA; v_gene: TRBV7-2; len: 15; CDR3aa: CASSLALLGGYGYTF; CDR3nt: TGTGCCAGCAGCTTAGCGCTATTAGGGGGCTATGGCTACACCTTC
j_gene: TRBJ1-2; abundance: NA; d_gene: NA; v_gene: TRBV27; len: 14; CDR3aa: CASSLREGVYGYTF; CDR3nt: TGTGCCAGCAGTTTAAGAGAGGGTGTCTATGGCTACACCTTC
j_gene: TRBJ2-2; abundance: NA; d_gene: TRBD1; v_gene: TRBV4-1; len: 18; CDR3aa: CASSAGGQGAYGTGELFF; CDR3nt: TGCGCCAGCAGCGCGGGGGGACAGGGGGCATATGGCACCGGGGAGCTGTTTTTT
j_gene: TRBJ2-7; abundance: few; d_gene: TRBD2; v_gene: TRBV19; len: 15; CDR3aa: CASSIGGGSSYEQYF; CDR3nt: TGTGCCAGTAGTATAGGCGGGGGAAGCTCCTACGAGCAGTACTTC
j_gene: TRBJ1-1; abundance: NA; d_gene: NA; v_gene: TRBV19; len: 13; CDR3aa: CASREQGRTEAFF; CDR3nt: TGTGCCAGTAGAGAACAGGGTCGGACTGAAGCTTTCTTT
j_gene: TRBJ1-4; abundance: NA; d_gene: TRBD1; v_gene: TRBV10-3; len: 21; CDR3aa: CAISGGWGQGGRIKTNEKLFF; CDR3nt: TGTGCCATCAGTGGTGGGTGGGGACAGGGGGGTCGAATTAAAACTAATGAAAAACTGTTTTTT
j_gene: TRBJ2-1; abundance: NA; d_gene: TRBD1; v_gene: TRBV24-1; len: 17; CDR3aa: CATSGQGQGTFDNEQFF; CDR3nt: TGTGCCACCAGTGGACAGGGACAGGGAACGTTCGACAATGAGCAGTTCTTC
j_gene: TRBJ1-5; abundance: NA; d_gene: NA; v_gene: TRBV28; len: 12; CDR3aa: CASTPGDQPQHF; CDR3nt: TGTGCCAGCACCCCGGGGGATCAGCCCCAGCATTTT
j_gene: TRBJ2-6; abundance: NA; d_gene: NA; v_gene: TRBV18; len: 16; CDR3aa: CASSRLTGTGANVLTF; CDR3nt: TGTGCCAGCTCGCGCTTAACGGGTACCGGGGCCAACGTCCTGACTTTC
j_gene: TRBJ1-5; abundance: NA; d_gene: TRBD1; v_gene: TRBV7-9; len: 19; CDR3aa: CASSLAWDRGSNSNQPQHF; CDR3nt: TGTGCCAGCAGCTTAGCGTGGGACAGGGGGTCGAATAGCAATCAGCCCCAGCATTTT
j_gene: TRBJ2-7; abundance: NA; d_gene: TRBD1; v_gene: TRBV5-1; len: 14; CDR3aa: CASSTSGQGSEQYF; CDR3nt: TGCGCCAGCAGCACCTCCGGACAGGGAAGCGAGCAGTACTTC
j_gene: TRBJ1-2; abundance: few; d_gene: NA; v_gene: TRBV9; len: 14; CDR3aa: CASSQGQDFYGYTF; CDR3nt: TGTGCCAGCAGCCAAGGACAAGACTTCTATGGCTACACCTTC
j_gene: TRBJ1-5; abundance: few; d_gene: NA; v_gene: TRBV6-2/TRBV6-3; len: 15; CDR3aa: CASSPTGLSNQPQHF; CDR3nt: TGTGCCAGCAGTCCAACAGGTTTGAGCAATCAGCCCCAGCATTTT
j_gene: TRBJ2-1; abundance: NA; d_gene: NA; v_gene: TRBV25-1; len: 16; CDR3aa: CASSVHGGTLYNEQFF; CDR3nt: TGTGCCAGCAGTGTTCACGGAGGGACCCTCTACAATGAGCAGTTCTTC
j_gene: TRBJ1-1; abundance: once; d_gene: NA; v_gene: TRBV18; len: 13; CDR3aa: CASSPLSNTEAFF; CDR3nt: TGTGCCAGCTCACCGCTATCGAACACTGAAGCTTTCTTT
j_gene: TRBJ2-1; abundance: NA; d_gene: NA; v_gene: TRBV2; len: 11; CDR3aa: CASSEGVEQFF; CDR3nt: TGTGCCAGCAGTGAAGGCGTTGAGCAGTTCTTC
j_gene: TRBJ1-1; abundance: NA; d_gene: NA; v_gene: TRBV6-5; len: 14; CDR3aa: CASRVAGRSTEAFF; CDR3nt: TGTGCCAGCAGGGTGGCAGGGAGGTCCACTGAAGCTTTCTTT
j_gene: TRBJ2-5; abundance: NA; d_gene: NA; v_gene: TRBV7-3; len: 13; CDR3aa: CASSLGLQETQYF; CDR3nt: TGTGCCAGCAGCCTGGGACTTCAAGAGACCCAGTACTTC
j_gene: TRBJ2-3; abundance: once; d_gene: TRBD2; v_gene: TRBV19; len: 16; CDR3aa: CASSISAGASTDTQYF; CDR3nt: TGTGCCAGTAGTATCTCAGCGGGAGCGAGCACAGATACGCAGTATTTT
j_gene: TRBJ1-2; abundance: NA; d_gene: NA; v_gene: TRBV6-5; len: 14; CDR3aa: CASSYSGGASGYTF; CDR3nt: TGTGCCAGCAGTTACTCAGGGGGGGCGAGTGGCTACACCTTC
j_gene: TRBJ2-7; abundance: few; d_gene: TRBD2; v_gene: TRBV14; len: 14; CDR3aa: CASSPGLGQYEQYF; CDR3nt: TGTGCCAGCAGTCCGGGACTAGGGCAATACGAGCAGTACTTC
j_gene: TRBJ2-1; abundance: NA; d_gene: NA; v_gene: TRBV5-6; len: 12; CDR3aa: CASNLQGVEQFF; CDR3nt: TGTGCCAGCAACCTACAGGGAGTGGAGCAGTTCTTC
j_gene: TRBJ2-1; abundance: NA; d_gene: TRBD1; v_gene: TRBV12-3/TRBV12-4; len: 13; CDR3aa: CASSFGTGDEQFF; CDR3nt: TGTGCCAGCAGTTTCGGGACAGGGGATGAGCAGTTCTTC
j_gene: TRBJ2-5; abundance: NA; d_gene: TRBD1; v_gene: TRBV19; len: 14; CDR3aa: CASSRDRVQETQYF; CDR3nt: TGTGCCAGTAGTAGAGACAGGGTTCAAGAGACCCAGTACTTC
j_gene: TRBJ2-7; abundance: NA; d_gene: TRBD1; v_gene: TRBV18; len: 14; CDR3aa: CASSPGTGPYEQYF; CDR3nt: TGTGCCAGCTCACCCGGGACAGGACCCTACGAGCAGTACTTC
j_gene: TRBJ1-1; abundance: once; d_gene: NA; v_gene: TRBV4-1; len: 14; CDR3aa: CASKVLQGYTEAFF; CDR3nt: TGCGCCAGCAAGGTCCTCCAGGGTTACACTGAAGCTTTCTTT
j_gene: TRBJ2-3; abundance: NA; d_gene: TRBD1; v_gene: TRBV18; len: 15; CDR3aa: CASSPGTGDTDTQYF; CDR3nt: TGTGCCAGCTCACCTGGGACAGGGGACACAGATACGCAGTATTTT
j_gene: TRBJ2-1; abundance: NA; d_gene: TRBD1; v_gene: TRBV12-5; len: 14; CDR3aa: CASGTSTGAGEQFF; CDR3nt: TGTGCTAGTGGTACCTCAACAGGGGCTGGTGAGCAGTTCTTC
j_gene: TRBJ1-1; abundance: NA; d_gene: TRBD1; v_gene: TRBV15; len: 16; CDR3aa: CATSRDRQGRTPEAFF; CDR3nt: TGTGCCACCAGCAGAGATAGACAGGGGCGAACGCCTGAAGCTTTCTTT
j_gene: TRBJ2-7; abundance: NA; d_gene: TRBD2; v_gene: TRBV11-2; len: 17; CDR3aa: CASSLGQQLAVPYEQYF; CDR3nt: TGTGCCAGCAGCTTAGGCCAGCAACTAGCGGTACCCTACGAGCAGTACTTC
j_gene: TRBJ1-6; abundance: NA; d_gene: NA; v_gene: TRBV28; len: 15; CDR3aa: CASRSQDRRNSPLHF; CDR3nt: TGTGCCAGCAGGTCCCAAGACAGAAGAAATTCACCCCTCCACTTT
j_gene: TRBJ1-1; abundance: NA; d_gene: NA; v_gene: TRBV4-2; len: 17; CDR3aa: CASSQEAPAGVGTEAFF; CDR3nt: TGTGCCAGCAGCCAAGAAGCTCCGGCCGGGGTTGGGACTGAAGCTTTCTTT
j_gene: TRBJ1-2; abundance: NA; d_gene: TRBD1; v_gene: TRBV15; len: 15; CDR3aa: CATSREGQANYGYTF; CDR3nt: TGTGCCACCAGCAGAGAGGGACAGGCCAACTATGGCTACACCTTC
j_gene: TRBJ2-3; abundance: once; d_gene: NA; v_gene: TRBV20-1; len: 11; CDR3aa: CSAEGSDTQYF; CDR3nt: TGCAGTGCGGAGGGGTCAGATACGCAGTATTTT
j_gene: TRBJ1-1; abundance: NA; d_gene: NA; v_gene: TRBV19; len: 13; CDR3aa: CASMKLMNTEAFF; CDR3nt: TGTGCCAGTATGAAACTCATGAACACTGAAGCTTTCTTT
j_gene: TRBJ1-5; abundance: NA; d_gene: NA; v_gene: TRBV28; len: 14; CDR3aa: CASSLFRDNQPQHF; CDR3nt: TGTGCCAGCAGTTTGTTCAGGGACAATCAGCCCCAGCATTTT
j_gene: TRBJ1-1; abundance: NA; d_gene: NA; v_gene: TRBV28; len: 15; CDR3aa: CASSVIQGRNTEAFF; CDR3nt: TGTGCCAGCAGCGTCATTCAGGGGCGCAACACTGAAGCTTTCTTT
j_gene: TRBJ1-2; abundance: once; d_gene: NA; v_gene: TRBV12-3/TRBV12-4; len: 13; CDR3aa: CASSSLGARGYTF; CDR3nt: TGTGCCAGCAGTTCCCTGGGGGCGCGTGGCTACACCTTC
j_gene: TRBJ2-3; abundance: NA; d_gene: NA; v_gene: TRBV7-9; len: 14; CDR3aa: CASSLRPGTDTQYF; CDR3nt: TGTGCCAGCAGCTTACGTCCTGGCACAGATACGCAGTATTTT